This T cell receptor beta chain was recovered during a study of cytomegalovirus exposure and HLA in healthy donors. In this sample, this clone turned up a few times. Its target is unknown. Study-wide results and caveats: The listing of roughly 160 TCR beta chains classed them as cytomegalovirus-associated.

PCR amplification relied on 60 Vbeta primers (plus 13 Jbeta primers). Only in-frame clones appear in the TCRdb table, and some are missing; sequencing was by immunoSEQ multiplex PCR. The sample gives 200,000 to 250,000 clones, around 73% of which show up once; around 4% is in the top ten. Material for sequencing was PBMCs. The TCR was taken from a male donor in good health and CMV-seronegative.

The CDR3 sequence is CASSLGASGANVLTF. As DNA, the CDR3 is TGTGCCAGCAGCTTGGGAGCCTCTGGGGCCAACGTCCTGACTTTC. This chain joins TRBV5-6 and TRBJ2-6, with unresolved D. The CDR3 totals 15 residues. Per the germline V gene, CDR1 is SGHDT and CDR2 is YYEEEE. V dropped 0 bases and J dropped 0 bases, with 4 bases sitting between them.